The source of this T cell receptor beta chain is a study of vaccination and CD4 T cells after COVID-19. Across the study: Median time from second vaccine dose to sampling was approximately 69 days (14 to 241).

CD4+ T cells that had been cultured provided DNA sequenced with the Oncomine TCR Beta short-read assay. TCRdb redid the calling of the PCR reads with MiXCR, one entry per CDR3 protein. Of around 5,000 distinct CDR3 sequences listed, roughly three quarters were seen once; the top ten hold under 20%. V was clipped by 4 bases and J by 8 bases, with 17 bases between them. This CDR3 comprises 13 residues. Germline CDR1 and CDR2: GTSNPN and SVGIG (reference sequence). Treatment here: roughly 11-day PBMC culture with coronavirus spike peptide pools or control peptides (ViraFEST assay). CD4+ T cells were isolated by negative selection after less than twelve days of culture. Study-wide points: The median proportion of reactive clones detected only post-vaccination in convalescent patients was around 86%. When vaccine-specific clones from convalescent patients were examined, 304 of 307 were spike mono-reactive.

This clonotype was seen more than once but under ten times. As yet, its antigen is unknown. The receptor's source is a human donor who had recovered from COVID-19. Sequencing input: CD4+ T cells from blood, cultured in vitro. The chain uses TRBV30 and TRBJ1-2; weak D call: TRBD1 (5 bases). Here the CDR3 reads CAWNPRGSRGYTF. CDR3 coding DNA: TGTGCCTGGAACCCCCGGGGCTCGAGAGGCTACACCTTC.